This TCR beta chain was documented in a study of CD8 T cells in Susac syndrome. The study's findings and limits: The study acknowledged a relatively small number of individuals in its TCR sequencing and HLA analysis.

Sequencing of TCR beta was carried out in blood CD8+ and CD4+ T cells. Points on this clonotype: The antigen is undetermined.

V was shortened by 10 bases and J by 6 bases, with 19 bases between the two germline ends. The CDR3 spans 14 residues. The germline V gene encodes CDR1 LNHDA and CDR2 SQIVND (reference sequence). A quantity of roughly 0.5 to 1 ug RNA underwent reverse transcription using random hexamers. The TCR beta CDR3 was amplified by immunoSEQ multiplex PCR across 54 Vbeta, 13 Jbeta. MiXCR, applied by TCRdb to the immunoSEQ multiplex PCR reads, yields one record per CDR3 protein. This sample yields about 300,000 distinct CDR3 sequences, of which around nine tenths are seen a single time; 0.18% belongs to the top ten.

The TCR originated in a human donor with multiple sclerosis. The sequenced sample consisted of CD8+ T cells from PBMCs. V usage is TRBV19 and J usage is TRBJ2-1, with D possibly being TRBD2 (6 bases). CDR3: CATSGEGMPNEQFF. In nucleotides, the CDR3 is TGTGCCACCTCGGGAGAGGGGATGCCCAATGAGCAGTTCTTC. The full variable domain, completed using reference TRBV19 and TRBJ2-1, is DGGITQSPKYLFRKEGQNVTLSCEQNLNHDAMYWYRQDPGQGLRLIYYSQIVNDFQKGDIAEGYSVSREKKESFPLTVTSAQKNPTAFYLCATSGEGMPNEQFFGPGTRLTVL.